This T cell receptor (beta chain) was captured by sequencing in a study of blood T cell repertoires in COVID-19. Study summary: There were acute and convalescent COVID-19 samples, and they came from the United States, Italy and Spain. T cells, B-cell-depleted T cells, or PBMCs supplied cDNA or gDNA.

V shed 0 bases and J shed 3 bases, with 3 bases lying between them. The CDR3 has 11 amino acids. The germline CDR1 and CDR2 sequences are DFQATT and SNEGSKA (reference sequence). Assay used: immunoSEQ multiplex PCR; TCRdb lists only in-frame clones, some missing. The sample lists roughly 180,000 clones, roughly 76% occurring once. The Seattle patients, enrolled during active infection, were followed longitudinally. This clonotype originated in a middle-aged woman with COVID-19, enrolled during active disease. Sequencing was carried out using peripheral blood. This rearrangement joins TRBV20-1 to TRBJ2-7; no clear D. DNA for the CDR3: TGCAGTGCTAGAGAACTCTACGAGCAGTACTTC. Translation: CSARELYEQYF.